This entry lists 2 T cell receptor beta chains sequenced from one sample in a study of T cells in Graves' hyperthyroidism and ophthalmopathy. RNA transcripts were the template for amplifying TCR beta CDR3 regions. With the HTBI primer set, the TCR CDR3 went through a first round of RT-PCR. In TCRdb, the multiplex PCR reads were re-called with MiXCR into one record per CDR3 protein. Of more than 500,000 distinct CDR3 sequences listed, about 45% are singletons. The sequencing input was peripheral blood or thyroid tissue (not recorded which). Receptors were obtained from an adult woman with Graves' disease, either hyperthyroidism or ophthalmopathy (not recorded which).

The chain combines TRBV7-6 with TRBJ2-2; 8 positions match TRBD2. The germline gives CDR1 SGHVS, CDR2 FNYEAQ. The V segment lost 6 bases and the J segment 7 bases; nucleotides outside the gene matches: 10. The CDR3 spans 15 residues. The CDR3 protein is CASSWPGGPIGELFF. CDR3 bases: TGTGCCAGCAGTTGGCCGGGAGGGCCTATCGGGGAGCTGTTTTTT.

The chain recombines TRBV6-1 with TRBJ1-5, with D perhaps TRBD1 (5 bases). Trimming took 4 bases from V and 5 from J, leaving 15 bases between them. Germline CDR1 MNHNS, CDR2 SASEGT. CDR3 size: 15 residues. CDR3 DNA: TGTGCCAGCAGTGTAGCCGGGACGATTTATCAGCCCCAGCATTTT. This sequence encodes CASSVAGTIYQPQHF.